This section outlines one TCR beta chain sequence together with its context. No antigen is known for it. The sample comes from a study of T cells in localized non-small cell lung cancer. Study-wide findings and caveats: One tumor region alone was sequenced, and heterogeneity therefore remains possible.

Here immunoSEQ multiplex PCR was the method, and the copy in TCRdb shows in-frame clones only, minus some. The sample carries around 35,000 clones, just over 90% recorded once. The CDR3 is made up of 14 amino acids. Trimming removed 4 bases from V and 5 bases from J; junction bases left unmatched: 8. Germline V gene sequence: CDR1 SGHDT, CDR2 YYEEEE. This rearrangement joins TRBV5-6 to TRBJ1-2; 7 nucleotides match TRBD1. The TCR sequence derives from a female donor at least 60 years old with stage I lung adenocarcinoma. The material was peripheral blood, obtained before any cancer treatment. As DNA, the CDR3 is TGTGCCAGCAGCACTATACAGGGGATGTATGGCTACACCTTC. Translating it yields CASSTIQGMYGYTF.